Here is one T cell receptor beta chain with its context. The table lists this clonotype with a few counts. Its target antigen remains unknown. Per-base quality was not reported, and no clone a single base away is much larger than it. The sample originates from a study of blood T cells in healthy people across ages (dated by TCRdb to about 2015). Regarding the complete study: In model experiments, template switching captured roughly one uniquely barcoded TCR beta cDNA molecule for every two T cells. The donors were split into four age groups: young (average around 15 years), middle-aged (about 40), aged (more than 55) and long-lived (over 80). The study analyzed two additional independent replicas of 1 million unique cDNA reads from the same blood draw for two donors, one aged 18 to 30 and one aged 80 or older. Donors of different ages were randomly distributed across sequencing lanes to avoid experimental bias. To track age-related changes in TCR beta repertoire diversity, the study relied on deep sequencing normalized with unique cDNA molecular identifiers. What the authors observed across the whole study: Estimates of total diversity based on one million sequenced T cells were regarded as lower bounds and as underestimates. Observed TCR beta diversity correlated strongly with the percentage of naive T cells measured by flow cytometry. Bulk unsorted PBMC profiling prevented conclusive comparison of naive and antigen-experienced compartments. Compared with the aged group, the long-lived group had more naive CD4+ T cells, fewer expanded clones and increased TCR diversity, a pattern suggesting age selection. Observed TCR beta diversity per million T cells fell roughly linearly with age, and a significant reduction was already apparent by age roughly 40. Because donor CMV infection status was unknown, age-related changes in expanded clonotypes were potentially confounded.

The library was prepared using 5' RACE. The sample was run on an Illumina HiSeq 2500. The second PCR ran for about 6 to 11 cycles and used a J-beta primer mix along with a sample-barcoded 5' primer. A unique molecular identifier was introduced onto each TCR beta cDNA molecule by a template-switch 5' adaptor carrying 12 random nucleotides. Each sample yielded at least 2.5 million CDR3-containing paired-end reads. First-strand cDNA was synthesized from all RNA with the Mint cDNA synthesis kit, primed by a TRBC-specific oligonucleotide. All cDNA was treated with uracil-DNA glycosylase and then went through a first 18-cycle PCR with the universal primers M1SS and BC2_uni_R. The source study handled its data this way. Normalization of each sample was performed by random selection of 1 million high-quality reads, each carrying a distinct molecular identifier. Instead of being binned into consensus sequences, reads with shared molecular identifiers were discarded. MiTCR, set to a Q25 quality threshold and the strictest error-elimination algorithm, was used for CDR3 identification, clonotype clustering and error correction. A nonparametric unseen species model with Euler transformation was used to estimate lower-bound total TCR beta diversity. TCRdb's own reprocessing of the public reads used fastp at Q25 and MiXCR and kept productive beta chains. Rows with a matching CDR3 protein are joined into one entry that keeps the most common DNA and genes. The V and J calls shown here were made by TCRdb, not taken from the authors' results. This sample comprises under 2,000,000 distinct CDR3 sequences, about 50% of them detected only once. Clones ranked in the top ten supply over 2% of the sample.

Taken from the germline V gene, the CDR1 and CDR2 loops are SQVTM and ANQGSEA. Trimming removed 7 bases from V and 2 bases from J; the gene matches leave 9 bases unexplained. Its CDR3 holds 14 amino acids, cysteine through phenylalanine. CDR3 DNA only is kept here, 42 bases in frame from base 1. Donors were under 40 systemically healthy Caucasian individuals from Russia aged roughly 6 to 100 years. Each donor gave ten milliliters of peripheral blood, drawn into EDTA-treated Vacutainer tubes. Ficoll-Paque density-gradient centrifugation was used to isolate PBMCs, with at least 6 million per sample. Total RNA, at least 6 micrograms per sample, was extracted from PBMCs with Trizol reagent. Naive CD45RAhigh/CD27high T cell percentages were measured by flow cytometry on a PBMC aliquot from every donor.

Input material: blood. In this chain, TRBV29-1 is recombined with TRBJ2-3, with 7 junctional bases fitting TRBD2. This clonotype originated in a woman in her thirties or forties in good health. The DNA reads TGCAGCGCATCCGGGACTACCCACACAGATACGCAGTATTTT. This is translated as CSASGTTHTDTQYF.